The following is a TCR beta chain sequence with its context. Its antigen is not identified. V lost 4 bases, J lost 3 bases, and 4 bases stayed unmatched. CDR3 length: 15 residues. CDR1 MNHEY and CDR2 SVGAGI come from the germline V gene. This sample was included in a study of siplizumab effects on memory and regulatory T cells. Study-level findings and limits: There was no confirmation of the suppressive function of proliferating Tregs from siplizumab cultures. Under siplizumab, alloreactive sequences traced to unstimulated CD4+ memory cells were significantly reduced.

Measured with immunoSEQ multiplex PCR; TCRdb has only the in-frame clones, and not every one. The profile shows almost 20,000 clones, about 40% of them singletons. As described, mixed lymphocyte reaction cells underwent coculture at 37°C for a duration of approximately six days. Sequencing input: CFSE-low (dividing) CD4+ T cells sorted from an allogeneic mixed lymphocyte reaction. This chain links TRBV6-5 with TRBJ1-5; 9 nucleotides align to TRBD1. The TCR was taken from a human donor in good health; the cells came from an allogeneic mixed lymphocyte reaction. Some clones in this sample may be carry-over from other donors' samples. CDR3 amino acids: CASSSTGGNNQPQHF. The CDR3 DNA sequence: TGTGCCAGCAGTTCGACAGGGGGAAACAATCAGCCCCAGCATTTT.